One and the same sample provided the 5 T cell receptor beta chains below, sequenced in a study of T cells after yellow fever vaccination. One entry per CDR3 protein, called by TCRdb with MiXCR from the 5' RACE reads. The data hold approximately 250,000 distinct CDR3 sequences, with 3.6% observed a single time. The material was PBMCs, obtained 15 days after the yellow fever booster vaccination. The receptor set was obtained from a man aged 18 to 30 who received the YFV17D yellow fever vaccine.

This clonotype was observed at least ten times. V and J are TRBV10-3 and TRBJ1-1; TRBD1 aligns across 9 bases. Looked up from germline, CDR1 is ENHRY and CDR2 is SYGVKD. The V segment lost 6 bases and the J segment 9 bases; nucleotides outside the gene matches: 14. The CDR3 extends over 15 amino acids. Written as DNA, the CDR3 is TGTGCCATCAGCGGACCGGGACAGGGCGTCTTTCAAGCTTTCTTT. Translated: CAISGPGQGVFQAFF.

In this sample, this clonotype turned up many times. The CDR3 spells CASRWGPSYEQYF. Written as DNA, the CDR3 is TGTGCCAGCAGGTGGGGCCCTTCCTACGAGCAGTACTTC. The rearrangement joins TRBV12-3 or TRBV12-4 to TRBJ2-7; a weak D match, TRBD1 (5 bases). Trimming took 6 bases from V and 1 from J, leaving 10 bases between them. This CDR3 has 13 residues.

This clonotype was counted ten times or more. The V and J genes are TRBV5-1 and TRBJ2-5; no reliable D call. The CDR3 is 15 residues long. Germline V gives CDR1 SGHRS, CDR2 YFSETQ. V was shortened by 0 bases and J by 1 base, with 10 bases between the two germline ends. The CDR3 protein is CASSLALNGQETQYF. The CDR3 DNA is TGCGCCAGCAGCTTGGCCTTGAACGGCCAAGAGACCCAGTACTTC. The variable domain in full, with the rest retrieved from reference TRBV5-1 and TRBJ2-5, is KAGVTQTPRYLIKTRGQQVTLSCSPISGHRSVSWYQQTPGQGLQFLFEYFSETQRNKGNFPGRFSGRQFSNSRSEMNVSTLELGDSALYLCASSLALNGQETQYFGPGTRLLVL.

This clonotype was detected many times. V is TRBV11-2 and J is TRBJ2-2; D might be TRBD1 or TRBD2, each matching 6 bases. Trimming removed 1 base at V and 4 bases at J, with 13 bases between. The CDR3 spans 16 residues. The germline V gene encodes CDR1 SGHAT and CDR2 FQNNGV. Here the CDR3 reads CASSLVTGATTGELFF. The DNA for the CDR3 is TGTGCCAGCAGCTTAGTGACGGGGGCAACCACCGGGGAGCTGTTTTTT.

Many counts were recorded for this clonotype. The rearrangement joins TRBV6-1 to TRBJ2-7; possibly TRBD1 for D (7 bases). CDR3 length: 15 amino acids. The V gene's germline CDR1 is MNHNS and CDR2 SASEGT. V lost 0 bases, J lost 4 bases, and 13 bases lay in between. The CDR3 DNA reads TGTGCCAGCAGTGAAGCGAGATCAGGGGGGTACGAGCAGTACTTC. Translation gives CASSEARSGGYEQYF.